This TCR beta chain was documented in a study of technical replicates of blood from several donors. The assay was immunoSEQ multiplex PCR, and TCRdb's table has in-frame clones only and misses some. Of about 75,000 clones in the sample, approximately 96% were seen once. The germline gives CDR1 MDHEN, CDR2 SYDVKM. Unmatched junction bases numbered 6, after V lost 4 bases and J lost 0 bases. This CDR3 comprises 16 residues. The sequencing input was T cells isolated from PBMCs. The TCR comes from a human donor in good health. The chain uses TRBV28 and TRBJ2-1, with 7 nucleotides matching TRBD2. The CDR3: CASSYPRDYSYNEQFF. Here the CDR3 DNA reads TGTGCCAGCAGTTACCCCCGGGACTACTCCTACAATGAGCAGTTCTTC. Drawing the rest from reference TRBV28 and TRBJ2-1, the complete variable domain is DVKVTQSSRYLVKRTGEKVFLECVQDMDHENMFWYRQDPGLGLRLIYFSYDVKMKEKGDIPEGYSVSREKKERFSLILESASTNQTSMYLCASSYPRDYSYNEQFFGPGTRLTVL.